This record concerns one T cell receptor beta chain sequence. The CDR3 covers 15 residues. Trimming removed 3 bases at V and 5 bases at J, with 13 bases between. Germline lookup yields CDR1 LNHDA and CDR2 SQIVND (reference sequence). TCRdb's table, derived via immunoSEQ multiplex PCR, lists solely in-frame clones and lacks some. The sample carries 150,000 or so clones, more than 75% recorded once. The data stem from a study of blood T cell repertoires in COVID-19. J is TRBJ1-4 and V is TRBV19, with D maybe TRBD1 (5 bases). The sample taken for sequencing was peripheral blood. The receptor was derived from a human donor with acute or convalescent COVID-19. The donor label of this sample is uncertain. The CDR3 loop reads CASSIGDSWNEKLFF. Here the CDR3 DNA reads TGTGCCAGTAGTATCGGAGACAGTTGGAATGAAAAACTGTTTTTT.